Shown below are 20 T cell receptor beta chains from a single sample sequenced in a study of T cell repertoires in cytomegalovirus infection. TCRdb recomputed calls from the reads with MiXCR, one row per CDR3 protein. Among approximately 500,000 distinct CDR3 sequences listed, 16% were seen once. Sequences were obtained from CD8+ T cells from PBMCs. The receptors were gathered from a human donor in good health (CMV status not recorded). Some clones in this sample may be carry-over from other donors' samples.

This clonotype was observed a few times. The V and J genes are TRBV7-9 and TRBJ2-2; 7 bases are shared with TRBD2. The CDR3 is made up of 17 amino acids. CDR1 and CDR2 from the germline V gene are SEHNR and FQNEAQ (reference sequence). J was trimmed by 1 base and V by 5 bases; bases with no gene match: 10. CDR3: CASSPPSGRGNTGELFF. As DNA, the CDR3 is TGTGCCAGCAGCCCCCCGTCAGGGAGGGGGAACACCGGGGAGCTGTTTTTT. The whole variable domain, remainder taken from reference TRBV7-9 and TRBJ2-2, is DTGVSQNPRHKITKRGQNVTFRCDPISEHNRLYWYRQTLGQGPEFLTYFQNEAQLEKSRLLSDRFSAERPKGSFSTLEIQRTEQGDSAMYLCASSPPSGRGNTGELFFGEGSRLTVL.

V is TRBV2 and J is TRBJ2-1; TRBD1 matches at 9 bases. The CDR3 length is 14 residues. Germline assignment: CDR1 SNHLY and CDR2 FYNNEI. Trimming took 8 bases from V and 7 from J; bases not matched to a gene: 9. The chain's CDR3 is CASPRDRDTNEQFF. CDR3 nucleotide sequence: TGTGCCAGCCCCCGGGACAGGGATACGAATGAGCAGTTCTTC.

Notes on this clonotype: The junction does not match germline at one end; this may be a read error. This chain connects TRBV19 to TRBJ2-1; maybe TRBD1 (5 bases). Per the germline V gene, CDR1 is LNHDA and CDR2 is SQIVND (reference sequence). The CDR3 has 15 amino acids. The CDR3 region is CASSIGEGAYNVQFF. The CDR3 DNA reads as TGTGCCAGTAGTATAGGTGAAGGGGCTTACAATGTGCAGTTCTTC.

With respect to this clonotype: One junction end disagrees with the germline gene, perhaps due to a read error. V and J are TRBV7-6 and TRBJ1-1; D remains unclear. The CDR3 runs 13 residues. The germline gives CDR1 SGHVS, CDR2 FNYEAQ. This CDR3 reads CASSTYLNTKAFF. DNA for the CDR3: TGTGCCAGCAGCACGTACCTGAACACTAAAGCTTTCTTT.

This sequence joins TRBV5-1 and TRBJ2-7, with TRBD1 identical over 8 bases. Germline trimming cut 2 bases from V and 4 bases from J; bases unmatched to any gene: 11. This CDR3 comprises 16 residues. From germline, CDR1 is SGHRS and CDR2 YFSETQ. CDR3 amino acids: CASSLTSGTGLYEQYF. DNA for the CDR3: TGCGCCAGCAGCTTAACATCCGGGACAGGTCTTTACGAGCAGTACTTC.

The genes are TRBV12-3 or TRBV12-4 and TRBJ2-3, with 7 bases identical to TRBD2. The V gene end was trimmed by 6 bases and the J gene end by 0 bases; junction bases not matched to a gene: 12. The CDR3 is 17 residues long. The CDR3 loop is CASRRSGTESSTDTQYF. CDR3 sequence (DNA): TGTGCCAGCAGACGGAGCGGGACCGAATCTAGCACAGATACGCAGTATTTT.

This clonotype was counted ten times or more. The chain joins TRBV11-2 to TRBJ1-1; 7 positions agree with TRBD1. Germline V CDR1 and CDR2: SGHAT, FQNNGV. The CDR3 consists of 16 residues. V shed 3 bases, J shed 0 bases, and the junction held 7 bases outside the gene matches. CDR3 protein: CASSFPGQPMNTEAFF. The CDR3 DNA follows: TGTGCCAGCAGCTTCCCGGGACAGCCCATGAACACTGAAGCTTTCTTT.

This clonotype appeared a few times. V and J are TRBV25-1 and TRBJ2-1; 8 bases match TRBD2. There are 11 residues in the CDR3. CDR1 and CDR2 (germline): MGHDK, SYGVNS. V shed 8 bases, J shed 9 bases, and the junction held 3 bases outside the gene matches. The CDR3 coding sequence is TGTGCCAGCGCCCGGGAGGGTGAGCAGTTCTTC. It specifies CASAREGEQFF. Full variable domain (rest looked up from reference TRBV25-1 and TRBJ2-1): EADIYQTPRYLVIGTGKKITLECSQTMGHDKMYWYQQDPGMELHLIHYSYGVNSTEKGDLSSESTVSRIRTEHFPLTLESARPSHTSQYLCASAREGEQFFGPGTRLTVL.

Ten or more counts support this clonotype. The V and J genes are TRBV6-2 or TRBV6-3 and TRBJ2-5; D might be TRBD2 (6 bases). The CDR3 extends over 18 amino acids. Trimming took off 5 bases at V and 1 base at J, with 23 bases between the two ends. The germline CDR1 and CDR2 sequences are MNHEY and SVGEGT. CDR3 DNA sequence: TGTGCCAGCAGTCCCCCGCCACTTGGGGGGTCCCTCCAAGAGACCCAGTACTTC. Encoded protein: CASSPPPLGGSLQETQYF.

This clonotype was seen repeatedly, ten times or more. This chain uses TRBV28 with TRBJ2-2, with 11 positions matching TRBD2. Losses at the gene ends were 6 bases for V and 5 bases for J; bases not matched to a gene: 11. The germline CDR1 and CDR2 sequences are MDHEN and SYDVKM. This CDR3 is 17 amino acids long. Here the CDR3 reads CASSELAGVIRTGELFF. The CDR3, as DNA: TGTGCCAGCAGCGAACTAGCGGGAGTTATCCGGACCGGGGAGCTGTTTTTT.

This clonotype was observed a handful of times. The CDR3 spells CASTQSARSNTEAFF. For the CDR3, the DNA is TGTGCCAGCACCCAGAGTGCACGGTCGAACACTGAAGCTTTCTTT. The chain links TRBV3-1 to TRBJ1-1, with D unclear. The CDR3 runs 15 residues. Trimming took off 7 bases at V and 1 base at J, with 16 bases between the two ends. The germline gives CDR1 LGHDT, CDR2 YNNKEL (reference sequence).

This clonotype was seen just once. This chain joins TRBV9 and TRBJ2-5; 8 bases are a match to TRBD2. Germline V gene sequence: CDR1 SGDLS, CDR2 YYNGEE. The CDR3 extends over 17 amino acids. V shed 4 bases, J shed 4 bases, and the junction held 15 bases outside the gene matches. CDR3: CASSPSRRLAGSETQYF. Here the CDR3 DNA reads TGTGCCAGCAGCCCCTCACGCAGGCTAGCGGGTTCAGAGACCCAGTACTTC.

This chain connects TRBV20-1 to TRBJ2-5; D may match TRBD1 or TRBD2 (5 bases each). The germline V and J ends were trimmed by 0 bases and 1 base, with 24 bases remaining between them. The CDR3 totals 19 residues. Germline CDR1 DFQATT, CDR2 SNEGSKA (reference sequence). The CDR3 coding sequence is TGCAGTGCTAGAGATAACGGGGCGGACATTTACCTCCCCCAAGAGACCCAGTACTTC. It encodes CSARDNGADIYLPQETQYF.

This clonotype was counted ten times or more. The J gene is TRBJ2-1, the V gene TRBV27; 12 nucleotides line up with TRBD2. The length of the CDR3 is 15 residues. From germline, CDR1 is MNHEY and CDR2 SMNVEV (reference sequence). V trimming: 2 bases; J trimming: 13 bases; junction bases outside the gene matches: 9. CDR3 protein: CASSLPQTSGREQFF. The DNA of the CDR3 is TGTGCCAGCAGTTTACCCCAGACTAGCGGGAGAGAACAGTTCTTC.

On this clonotype: Because the CDR3 is missing its conserved closing phenylalanine or tryptophan, this is likely a read error. This sequence joins TRBV2 and TRBJ2-5; D remains unclear. The CDR3 has 11 amino acids. Between the trimmed V and J ends, which lost 11 bases and 4 bases, there was a span of 11 bases. CDR1 is SNHLY and CDR2 is FYNNEI in the germline V gene. CDR3 sequence (DNA): TGTGCCGATGGGCGCCGAGAGACCCAGTACTTA. It yields the protein CADGRRETQYL.

V is TRBV6-2 or TRBV6-3 and J is TRBJ2-7; D possibly corresponds to TRBD1 (6 bases). Germline V CDR1 and CDR2: MNHEY, SVGEGT. CDR3 length equals 15 residues. Trimming stripped 0 bases from V and 0 bases from J, with 9 bases between. CDR3 bases: TGTGCCAGCAGTTACTCGAGGGGGAGCTCCTACGAGCAGTACTTC. Amino acids: CASSYSRGSSYEQYF.

This clonotype occurred many times. The chain has TRBV5-5 and TRBJ2-1; 11 bases are shared with TRBD1. V dropped 0 bases and J dropped 7; count of bases not matched to a gene: 3. Germline V gene data show CDR1 as SGHKS and CDR2 as YYEKEE (reference sequence). The CDR3 is 15 residues long. CDR3 in DNA: TGTGCCAGCAGCTTGGTGGACAGGGGGCCGAATGAGCAGTTCTTC. Encoded protein: CASSLVDRGPNEQFF.

This clonotype was recorded at least ten times. The genes are TRBV6-5 and TRBJ1-2; D is perhaps TRBD1 (5 bases). The CDR3 consists of 13 residues. Per the germline V gene, CDR1 is MNHEY and CDR2 is SVGAGI. Trimming stripped 0 bases from V and 6 bases from J, with 8 bases between. The CDR3 DNA sequence: TGTGCCAGCAGTTACTCGGGGCTGGATGGCTACACCTTC. The encoded protein is CASSYSGLDGYTF.

This clonotype was counted many times. This sequence joins TRBV4-1 and TRBJ1-2; D gene uncertain. In germline, CDR1 is MGHRA, CDR2 YSYEKL. V was cut by 0 bases and J by 5 bases, with 19 bases left in between. The CDR3 is made up of 17 amino acids. The chain's CDR3 is CASSQDLQEGMVYGYTF. CDR3 bases: TGCGCCAGCAGCCAAGATCTACAAGAGGGAATGGTTTATGGCTACACCTTC.

The genes are TRBV3-1 and TRBJ2-5; TRBD2 matches at 8 bases. Germline V gives CDR1 LGHDT, CDR2 YNNKEL (reference sequence). The CDR3 spans 17 residues. J was trimmed by 4 bases and V by 0 bases; bases with no gene match: 10. The CDR3 DNA reads as TGTGCCAGCAGCCAAGAGACAGCGGGAGAGCTTACAGAGACCCAGTACTTC. This codes for CASSQETAGELTETQYF.